Below are 28 T cell receptor beta chains sequenced from a single sample in a study of shared clonotypes between healthy human individuals. Cells designated naive CD8 were CD45RO-negative and were positively selected for CCR7, with terminally differentiated effector memory CD45RA+ cells excluded. Libraries were prepared by immunoSEQ multiplex PCR; TCRdb keeps only in-frame clonotypes and omits some of them. Seen here are hundreds of thousands of clones, approximately 96% observed once, and the top ten hold about 0.11%. The specimen was naive CD8+ T cells sorted from blood. These receptor sequences come from a woman aged 25 to 39 in good health.

This rearrangement joins TRBV27 to TRBJ2-5; tentatively, D is TRBD1 or TRBD2 (5 bases each). The CDR3 spans 14 residues. Trimming cost V 1 base and J 4 bases, with 10 bases left between them. Germline lookup yields CDR1 MNHEY and CDR2 SMNVEV (reference sequence). The CDR3 coding sequence is TGTGCCAGCAGTTTATGGGACGGGGCAGAGACCCAGTACTTC. Residues: CASSLWDGAETQYF.

The rearrangement uses TRBV7-8 and TRBJ2-7; 8 nucleotides align to TRBD1. V trimming: 4 bases; J trimming: 0 bases; junction bases outside the gene matches: 14. Germline-derived CDR1 and CDR2 are SGHVS and FQNEAQ. This CDR3 spans 18 amino acids. Here the CDR3 reads CASSSDSYRGFSSYEQYF. CDR3 DNA sequence: TGTGCCAGCAGCTCAGACAGCTACAGGGGGTTTAGCTCCTACGAGCAGTACTTC.

The CDR3 protein is CASSIGTAGANVLTF. Written as DNA, the CDR3 is TGTGCCAGTAGTATAGGGACAGCTGGGGCCAACGTCCTGACTTTC. V is TRBV19 and J is TRBJ2-6, with D perhaps TRBD1 (6 bases). Trimming cost V 1 base and J 2 bases, with 6 bases left between them. Germline V gene data show CDR1 as LNHDA and CDR2 as SQIVND (reference sequence). This CDR3 is 15 amino acids long.

The chain uses TRBV28 and TRBJ2-7; TRBD1 aligns across 9 bases. The CDR3 is 16 amino acids. After removal of 6 bases from V and 1 base from J, the junction contained 10 bases not matched to a gene. Germline lookup yields CDR1 MDHEN and CDR2 SYDVKM. CDR3 region: CASRPPGQGFSYEQYF. CDR3 bases: TGTGCCAGCAGGCCTCCGGGACAGGGATTTTCCTACGAGCAGTACTTC.

This chain joins TRBV28 and TRBJ1-2, with D uncertain. V lost 5 bases and J 3 bases, leaving 10 bases between the germline ends. This CDR3 has 13 residues. Per the germline V gene, CDR1 is MDHEN and CDR2 is SYDVKM. The CDR3 sequence is CASSPRRDYGYTF. The CDR3 DNA sequence: TGTGCCAGCAGTCCTCGACGGGACTATGGCTACACCTTC.

The chain employs TRBV2 and TRBJ2-1, with 9 positions matching TRBD2. The V gene's germline CDR1 is SNHLY and CDR2 FYNNEI. This CDR3 has 15 amino acids. The ends lost 7 bases at V and 0 bases at J; junction bases unmatched: 4. CDR3 protein: CASNVAGDSYNEQFF. CDR3 in DNA: TGTGCCAGCAATGTAGCGGGAGACTCCTACAATGAGCAGTTCTTC.

The chain uses TRBV19 and TRBJ2-7, with TRBD1 matching over 8 bases. The CDR3 loop spans 15 amino acids. Germline loops: CDR1 LNHDA, CDR2 SQIVND (reference sequence). The V gene end was trimmed by 1 base and the J gene end by 3 bases; junction bases not matched to a gene: 5. The CDR3 DNA reads TGTGCCAGTAGTATAGCTGACAGGGGTGGCTACGAGCAGTACTTC. Encoded protein: CASSIADRGGYEQYF.

CDR3 in DNA: TGTGCCAGCAGCCCAACGGGACTAGCGGAATCCTACGAGCAGTACTTC. This translates into CASSPTGLAESYEQYF. V is TRBV7-2 and J is TRBJ2-7; 11 bases fit TRBD2. Germline V CDR1 and CDR2: SGHTA, FQGNSA. With V trimmed by 5 bases and J by 1 base, 7 bases remained unmatched. The CDR3 length is 16 residues.

The genes are TRBV6-5 and TRBJ2-5, with 10 nucleotides matching TRBD1. Unmatched junction bases numbered 7, after V lost 1 base and J lost 5 bases. Germline values: CDR1 MNHEY, CDR2 SVGAGI. This CDR3 is 16 amino acids long. In nucleotides, the CDR3 is TGTGCCAGCAGTTACTACCACGGACAGGGGGATGAGACCCAGTACTTC. It is translated as CASSYYHGQGDETQYF.

The V call is TRBV7-9, the J call TRBJ2-1; 8 bases are shared with TRBD2. The CDR3 extends over 13 amino acids. V was clipped by 2 bases and J by 10 bases; unmatched bases: 4. Per the germline V gene, CDR1 is SEHNR and CDR2 is FQNEAQ (reference sequence). This CDR3 reads CASSLTSGGEQFF. The CDR3 nucleotides are TGTGCCAGCAGCTTAACTAGCGGTGGAGAGCAGTTCTTC.

With regard to this clone: This same CDR3 is encoded by further DNA sequences in the sample. V is TRBV7-9 and J is TRBJ2-7, with a tentative D call TRBD2 (6 bases). The germline gives CDR1 SEHNR, CDR2 FQNEAQ (reference sequence). The CDR3 is 14 residues long. Trimming stripped 5 bases from V and 0 bases from J, with 11 bases between. The CDR3 protein is CASSPLGGSYEQYF. DNA of the CDR3: TGTGCCAGCAGCCCTCTGGGGGGCTCCTACGAGCAGTACTTC.

The chain couples TRBV5-4 to TRBJ1-1; TRBD1 matches at 7 bases. J lost 5 bases, V lost 4 bases, and 8 bases had no gene match. Germline lookup yields CDR1 SGHNT and CDR2 YYREEE (reference sequence). The CDR3 has 14 residues. The CDR3: CASSGRGEWTEAFF. The CDR3 DNA sequence: TGTGCCAGCAGCGGCAGGGGGGAATGGACTGAAGCTTTCTTT.

This rearrangement joins TRBV5-5 to TRBJ2-3, with D perhaps matching TRBD1 (6 bases). Germline V gene lookup returns CDR1 SGHKS and CDR2 YYEKEE (reference sequence). The length of the CDR3 is 13 residues. Trimming stripped 4 bases from V and 5 bases from J, with 11 bases between. The CDR3, as DNA: TGTGCCAGCAGCCCAGGGGTTGTAGATACGCAGTATTTT. Translating gives CASSPGVVDTQYF.

The chain joins TRBV7-9 to TRBJ1-1; perhaps TRBD1 as D (5 bases). The V and J ends lost 1 base and 4 bases respectively, with 10 bases between them. The CDR3 extends over 14 amino acids. Germline V gene sequence: CDR1 SEHNR, CDR2 FQNEAQ (reference sequence). CDR3 in amino acids: CASSLERGSTEAFF. CDR3 sequence (DNA): TGTGCCAGCAGCTTAGAGCGGGGGAGCACTGAAGCTTTCTTT.

This sequence joins TRBV30 and TRBJ1-4; tentatively, D is TRBD1 (5 bases). The CDR3 sequence is 13 residues long. Germline V gene sequence: CDR1 GTSNPN, CDR2 SVGIG (reference sequence). V lost 3 bases, J lost 10 bases, and 15 bases lay in between. CDR3 sequence (DNA): TGTGCCTGGAGCTCCGGTGCTCAGGGAAAACTGTTTTTT. Its protein product is CAWSSGAQGKLFF.

In this sample, this clone turned up once. The V gene is TRBV27, the J gene TRBJ2-5; TRBD1 is a possible D gene (6 bases). V gave up 6 bases and J gave up 2 bases, with 19 bases separating them. CDR1 MNHEY and CDR2 SMNVEV come from the germline V gene (reference sequence). This CDR3 spans 16 amino acids. The CDR3 DNA sequence: TGTGCCAGCAGACCCGAGGCGAGAGGGGGACAAGAGACCCAGTACTTC. It specifies CASRPEARGGQETQYF.

The chain couples TRBV5-1 to TRBJ1-1; D is unresolved. Per the germline V gene, CDR1 is SGHRS and CDR2 is YFSETQ. The CDR3 runs to 15 residues. With 0 bases removed from V and 0 bases from J, the gap between germline ends came to 9 bases. This chain's CDR3 is CASSLGRGMNTEAFF. CDR3 DNA: TGCGCCAGCAGCTTGGGACGGGGAATGAACACTGAAGCTTTCTTT. Variable domain in full (rest from reference TRBV5-1 and TRBJ1-1): KAGVTQTPRYLIKTRGQQVTLSCSPISGHRSVSWYQQTPGQGLQFLFEYFSETQRNKGNFPGRFSGRQFSNSRSEMNVSTLELGDSALYLCASSLGRGMNTEAFFGQGTRLTVV.

This clone was counted once. V is TRBV27 and J is TRBJ2-5; TRBD1 agrees at 9 bases. The J call may be in error: the DNA end matches TRBJ2-7 better. Germline CDR1 is MNHEY and CDR2 is SMNVEV (reference sequence). The CDR3 consists of 14 residues. CDR3 protein: CASSSGTGPHEQYF. CDR3 nucleotides: TGTGCCAGCAGTTCCGGGACAGGGCCCCACGAGCAGTACTTC.

V gene TRBV27 combines with J gene TRBJ1-2, with 8 bases fitting TRBD1. Unmatched junction bases numbered 3, after V lost 8 bases and J lost 7 bases. Germline V gene lookup returns CDR1 MNHEY and CDR2 SMNVEV (reference sequence). The length of the CDR3 is 11 residues. As DNA, the CDR3 is TGTGCCAGCGGGACAGGACGTGGCTACACCTTC. It specifies CASGTGRGYTF.

The rearrangement links TRBV6-6 to TRBJ1-3; perhaps TRBD1 as D (6 bases). Trimming removed 7 bases at V and 4 bases at J, with 17 bases between. Looked up from germline, CDR1 is MNHNY and CDR2 is SVGAGI (reference sequence). The length of the CDR3 is 15 residues. The CDR3 nucleotides are TGTGCCAGCAACCACCCCGGGGGCCAGGGAAACACCATATATTTT. Amino acids: CASNHPGGQGNTIYF.

This clone was observed a single time. This rearrangement joins TRBV19 to TRBJ1-5; D unresolved. This CDR3 spans 15 amino acids. Germline V gives CDR1 LNHDA, CDR2 SQIVND (reference sequence). V gave up 3 bases and J gave up 0 bases, with 9 bases separating them. The CDR3 DNA reads as TGTGCCAGTAGTATTCAGAGAAATAGCAATCAGCCCCAGCATTTT. It codes for CASSIQRNSNQPQHF.

The chain recombines TRBV30 with TRBJ1-5, with 8 bases fitting TRBD1. The ends lost 2 bases at V and 6 bases at J; junction bases unmatched: 6. This CDR3 region has 14 residues. Germline CDR1 GTSNPN, CDR2 SVGIG (reference sequence). The CDR3 nucleotides read TGTGCCTGGAGTATAGGACAGGGTCCTCAGCCCCAGCATTTT. It encodes CAWSIGQGPQPQHF.

V is TRBV14 and J is TRBJ2-7; D gene uncertain. Germline V CDR1 and CDR2: SGHDN, FVKESK. This CDR3 has 12 residues. V was cut by 7 bases and J by 2 bases, with 9 bases left in between. The DNA for the CDR3 is TGTGCCAGCACCGACGGAACCTACGAGCAGTACTTC. Translating it yields CASTDGTYEQYF.

The chain couples TRBV5-4 to TRBJ2-2, with a possible D match to TRBD1 (6 bases). Germline V gene data show CDR1 as SGHNT and CDR2 as YYREEE (reference sequence). The ends were cut back, 2 bases at V and 6 bases at J, with 14 bases in the middle. The CDR3 has 15 residues. The DNA of the CDR3 is TGTGCCAGCAGCTTCGGGACAACCACGGCCGGGGAGCTGTTTTTT. Translation gives CASSFGTTTAGELFF.

The chain joins TRBV11-2 to TRBJ2-3; 13 bases map to TRBD2. Germline V gene lookup returns CDR1 SGHAT and CDR2 FQNNGV. V dropped 11 bases and J dropped 5; count of bases not matched to a gene: 4. The CDR3 is 13 residues long. The CDR3 DNA reads TGTGCCTGCCGACTAGCGGGAGGAGATACGCAGTATTTT. It is translated as CACRLAGGDTQYF. The variable domain in full, with the rest retrieved from reference TRBV11-2 and TRBJ2-3, is EAGVAQSPRYKIIEKRQSVAFWCNPISGHATLYWYQQILGQGPKLLIQFQNNGVVDDSQLPKDRFSAERLKGVDSTLKIQPAKLEDSAVYLCACRLAGGDTQYFGPGTRLTVL.

The CDR3: CASSEFAPKEPQHF. CDR3 coding DNA: TGTGCCAGCAGTGAATTTGCCCCAAAGGAGCCCCAGCATTTT. V usage is TRBV2 and J usage is TRBJ1-5; the D is unclear. This CDR3 comprises 14 residues. CDR1 SNHLY and CDR2 FYNNEI come from the germline V gene. The germline V and J ends were trimmed by 2 bases and 8 bases, with 13 bases remaining between them.

The V call is TRBV7-3, the J call TRBJ2-1; D is ambiguous. V was trimmed by 2 bases and J by 8 bases, leaving 19 bases between them. Looked up from germline, CDR1 is SGHTA and CDR2 is FQGTGA. The CDR3 runs to 16 residues. The CDR3 sequence: CASSLGVGQRGDEQFF. The CDR3 DNA is TGTGCCAGCAGCTTAGGGGTGGGCCAGCGTGGAGATGAGCAGTTCTTC. Combining the CDR3 with reference TRBV7-3 and TRBJ2-1 gives the whole variable domain GAGVSQTPSNKVTEKGKYVELRCDPISGHTALYWYRQSLGQGPEFLIYFQGTGAADDSGLPNDRFFAVRPEGSVSTLKIQRTERGDSAVYLCASSLGVGQRGDEQFFGPGTRLTVL.

The chain joins TRBV27 to TRBJ1-5; no reliable D call. Per germline, CDR1 MNHEY and CDR2 SMNVEV (reference sequence). The CDR3 contains 16 residues. V lost 0 bases and J lost 0, with 9 bases in between. The CDR3 bases are TGTGCCAGCAGTTTATCGGGTCCCTCTAGCAATCAGCCCCAGCATTTT. This gives the protein CASSLSGPSSNQPQHF.